These T cell receptor beta chains were read from a single sample in a study of CD8+ T cells in alopecia areata. Sequencing used immunoSEQ multiplex PCR; TCRdb keeps in-frame clones, though not all of them. The table has roughly 250,000 clones, around two thirds seen once. The specimen comprised CD4+ T cells sorted from blood, sampled at week 0. These receptors originate from a human donor with alopecia areata. CDR3s include the opening cysteine and the closing phenylalanine or tryptophan. Fields, in order: CDR3 DNA, CDR3 protein, V gene, J gene, clone size, D gene. The D gene is left open where the match is weak. Clone size appears in some rows only: once, few, many, or a class for an expanded clone.

TGTGCCACCAGCCCACAGACAGTGAACACTGAAGCTTTCTTT,CATSPQTVNTEAFF,TRBV15,TRBJ1-1,NA,NA
TGTGCCAGCAGCGGACACGCGGGGGACCAAGAGACCCAGTACTTC,CASSGHAGDQETQYF,TRBV9,TRBJ2-5,few,TRBD2
TGCGCCAGCAGCTTGGAACCTAATCAGCCCCAGCATTTT,CASSLEPNQPQHF,TRBV5-1,TRBJ1-5,NA,NA
TGTGCCAGCAGCTTGGAACTAGCGGGCCGTAGCACAGATACGCAGTATTTT,CASSLELAGRSTDTQYF,TRBV5-4,TRBJ2-3,NA,TRBD2
TGTGCCAGCAGCTTAGGAGCGGCCCAGTACTTC,CASSLGAAQYF,TRBV7-9,TRBJ2-5,NA,NA
TGCAGCGCCCATTACCGGGACACCAACACCGGGGAGCTGTTTTTT,CSAHYRDTNTGELFF,TRBV29-1,TRBJ2-2,NA,NA
TGTGCCAGCAACGACAGGGCGGGGGAGACCCAGTACTTC,CASNDRAGETQYF,TRBV7-9,TRBJ2-5,NA,NA
TGTGCCAGCAGCCAGGGACAGCTATACTACACCGGGGAGCTGTTTTTT,CASSQGQLYYTGELFF,TRBV14,TRBJ2-2,NA,TRBD1
TGTGCCAGCAGTTTCAACAGCGGGAACTATGGCTACACCTTC,CASSFNSGNYGYTF,TRBV28,TRBJ1-2,NA,NA
TGTGCCAGCAGTTTATCCTGGGACATCCAAGAGACCCAGTACTTC,CASSLSWDIQETQYF,TRBV27,TRBJ2-5,few,NA
TGTGCCAGCAGCTTTGGGACCTCTTACAATGAGCAGTTCTTC,CASSFGTSYNEQFF,TRBV5-4,TRBJ2-1,NA,NA
TGCAGCGTTGGACCTGGGGGAAACACCATATATTTT,CSVGPGGNTIYF,TRBV29-1,TRBJ1-3,NA,NA
TGTGCCATCAGTGGGGGACAGGCTGGGGCCAACGTCCTGACTTTC,CAISGGQAGANVLTF,TRBV10-3,TRBJ2-6,few,TRBD1